This TCR beta chain was sequenced during a study of beta chain features in type 1 diabetes. Study-wide points: Shortening of TCRB CDR3s, moderate but significant, appeared in all four CD4+ subsets of Type 1 diabetes patients. More deletions and fewer insertions at VDJ junctions were seen in type 1 diabetes patients.

As every portion of the isolated RNA was reverse transcribed, the sequencing read expressed TCRB transcripts. The protocol was immunoSEQ multiplex PCR, while the TCRdb copy is restricted to in-frame clones and leaves out a portion. The table includes 130,000 or so clones, 9% detected once. The CDR3 is 12 residues long. CDR1 is KGHSH, CDR2 LQKENI, per germline. Trimming removed 3 bases from V and 6 bases from J, with 8 bases in between. Concerning this clone itself: The target antigen is unknown.

The receptor's source is a man aged 25 to 40 with type 1 diabetes. The V call is TRBV18, the J call TRBJ2-5; D possibly corresponds to TRBD2 (5 bases). Sequencing was done on a sample of central memory CD4+ T cells from blood. The chain's CDR3 is CASSPEEKTQYF. The CDR3 region has the DNA TGTGCCAGCTCACCGGAGGAAAAGACCCAGTACTTC.